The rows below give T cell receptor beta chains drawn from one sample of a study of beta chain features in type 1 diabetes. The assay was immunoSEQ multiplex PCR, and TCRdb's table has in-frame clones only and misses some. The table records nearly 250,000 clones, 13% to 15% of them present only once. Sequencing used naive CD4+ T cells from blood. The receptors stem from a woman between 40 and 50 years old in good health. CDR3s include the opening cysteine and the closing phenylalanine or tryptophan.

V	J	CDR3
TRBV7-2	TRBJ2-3	CASSLGLADTQYF
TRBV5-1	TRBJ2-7	CASSLSLAGGPGYEQYF
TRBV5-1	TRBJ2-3	CASKGYQGWSTDTQYF
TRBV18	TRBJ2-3	CASSPFTADTQYF
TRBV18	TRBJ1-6	CASSLDRNSPLHF
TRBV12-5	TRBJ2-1	CASGLFTGAPYNEQFF
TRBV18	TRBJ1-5	CASSPLGDRVNQPQHF
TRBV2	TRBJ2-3	CASSDGTSLDTQYF
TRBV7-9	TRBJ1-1	CASTLRGQGMNTEAFF
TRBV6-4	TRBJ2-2	CATLRGGDTGELFF
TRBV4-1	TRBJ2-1	CASSQLQSYNEQFF
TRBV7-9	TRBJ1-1	CASSLGGGTEAFF
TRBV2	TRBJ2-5	CASRAGTPIQETQYF
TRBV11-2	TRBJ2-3	CASRVAGGSTDTQYF
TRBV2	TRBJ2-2	CASSAGQGAGELFF
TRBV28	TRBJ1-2	CASSLTTGPNYGYTF
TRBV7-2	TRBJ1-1	CASSLTAGVMTEAFF
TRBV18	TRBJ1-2	CASSPVRNYGYTF
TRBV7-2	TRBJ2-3	CASSLRTEGTDTQYF
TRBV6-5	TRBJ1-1	CASSYSGGASEAFF
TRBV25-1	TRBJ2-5	CASSAQETQYF
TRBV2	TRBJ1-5	CASSPGQISQPQHF
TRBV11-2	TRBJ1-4	CASSLGDRGTEKLFF
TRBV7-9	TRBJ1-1	CASSLSDRANTEAFF
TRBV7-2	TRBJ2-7	CASSSPYGSYEQYF
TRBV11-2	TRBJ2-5	CASSISSGGSQETQYF
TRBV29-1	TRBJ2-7	CSPHRTGGTPYEQYF
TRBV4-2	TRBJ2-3	CASSLIEAAAGGYVTQYF
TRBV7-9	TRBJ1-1	CASSLSGRDTEAFF
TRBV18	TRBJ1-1	CASSPRQDRGEAFF
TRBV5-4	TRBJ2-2	CASSAPRLTGPAGELFF
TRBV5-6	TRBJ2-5	CASSSLLSAETQYF
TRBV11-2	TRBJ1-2	CASSTPREGNGYTF
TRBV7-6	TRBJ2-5	CASSLSGKTQYF
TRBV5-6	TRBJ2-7	CASSITSGVNEQYF
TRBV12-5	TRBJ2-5	CASGLVREETQYF
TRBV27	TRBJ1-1	CASSPNMGYINTEAFF
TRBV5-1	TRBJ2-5	CASSLGGTSGGETQYF
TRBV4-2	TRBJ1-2	CASSRSGGGYTF
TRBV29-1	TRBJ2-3	CSGRQGAFSTDTQYF
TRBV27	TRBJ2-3	CASSFLNYGYTQYF
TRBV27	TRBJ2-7	CASSKGVPGTSGPSSYEQYF
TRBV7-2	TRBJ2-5	CASTFRETQYF
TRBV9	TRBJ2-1	CASSVVDSYNEQFF
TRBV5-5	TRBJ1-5	CASSLEGLQPQHF
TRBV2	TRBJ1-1	CASSEQAQAFF
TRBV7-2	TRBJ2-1	CASSFSLYNEQFF
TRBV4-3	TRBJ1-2	CASSQVPPQGRYGYTF
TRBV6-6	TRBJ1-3	CASSAPGQGANTIYF
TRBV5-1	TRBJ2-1	CASSPGGDNEQFF
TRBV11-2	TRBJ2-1	CASSLARSSYNEQFF
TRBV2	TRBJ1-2	CASTPRDSPNYGYTF
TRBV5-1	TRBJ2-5	CASSLREGQETQYF
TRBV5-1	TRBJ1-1	CASRKTGVEAFF
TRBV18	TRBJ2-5	CASSPIGGGATETQYF